The 19 T cell receptor beta chains listed next were all sequenced from one sample in a study of T cells expressing NK-cell markers (dated by TCRdb to 2018 to 2020). Libraries were built with 5' RACE. Sequencing took place on an Illumina HiSeq 2000. TCRdb reprocessed the sequencing reads and holds a single record per CDR3 protein sequence, with no DNA. The table for this sample shows about half a million distinct CDR3 sequences. Of the sample, roughly 1.4% is held by the ten largest clones. Source material: blood T cells: a sorted CD56 or NKG2C T cell subset, CD4+ or CD8+ T cells, or bulk PBMC T cells (not recorded which). The receptors come from a woman aged 50 to 60 in good health. Donor details come from another sample of the same person, matched by shared clones.

V is TRBV12-3 or TRBV12-4 and J is TRBJ2-1; the TCRdb call, TRBD2, lacks DNA for checking. The CDR3 totals 17 residues. This CDR3 reads CASSFSKLAGVYNEQFF.

The chain combines TRBV10-3 with TRBJ1-3. This CDR3 is 14 amino acids long. CDR1 ENHRY and CDR2 SYGVKD come from the germline V gene. The CDR3 is CAIRDSLSGNTIYF.

The CDR3 protein is CSARSVGEQFF. The rearrangement joins TRBV20-1 to TRBJ2-1. The V gene's germline CDR1 is DFQATT and CDR2 SNEGSKA (reference sequence). This CDR3 region has 11 residues.

The J gene is TRBJ2-3, the V gene TRBV6-2 or TRBV6-3; without DNA, the TCRdb call of TRBD1 cannot be checked. Germline lookup yields CDR1 MNHEY and CDR2 SVGEGT. The CDR3 spans 14 residues. CDR3 amino acids: CASIEAGVADTQYF.

The genes are TRBV29-1 and TRBJ1-1; TCRdb outputs TRBD1, but without DNA this stays unchecked. The CDR3 totals 14 residues. Germline V lookup: CDR1 SQVTM, CDR2 ANQGSEA. CDR3 in amino acids: CSVEVWTGDTEAFF.

The chain employs TRBV30 and TRBJ2-5; as DNA is missing, the TRBD2 call by TCRdb cannot be tested. The germline V gene has CDR1 GTSNPN and CDR2 SVGIG (reference sequence). This CDR3 has 14 amino acids. CDR3: CAWSGAGGQETQYF.

This chain links TRBV7-2 with TRBJ2-3. This CDR3 is 15 amino acids long. Germline V gene sequence: CDR1 SGHTA, CDR2 FQGNSA. The CDR3 is CASSLSGFSTDTQYF.

V is TRBV2 and J is TRBJ1-1; absent DNA, TCRdb's TRBD1 call cannot be checked. This CDR3 has 14 amino acids. CDR1 SNHLY and CDR2 FYNNEI come from the germline V gene. This CDR3 reads CASTYGTANTEAFF. Drawing the rest from reference TRBV2 and TRBJ1-1, the complete variable domain is EPEVTQTPSHQVTQMGQEVILRCVPISNHLYFYWYRQILGQKVEFLVSFYNNEISEKSEIFDDQFSVERPDGSNFTLKIRSTKLEDSAMYFCASTYGTANTEAFFGQGTRLTVV.

The V gene is TRBV6-4, the J gene TRBJ2-1; TCRdb picks TRBD2, but there is no DNA to check that call. CDR3 length equals 17 residues. Germline V gives CDR1 MRHNA, CDR2 SNTAGT. This CDR3 reads CASSDTSGRALHNEQFF.

The V gene is TRBV4-1, the J gene TRBJ1-5; TCRdb's D gene call, TRBD1, goes unchecked for lack of DNA. The CDR3 loop spans 18 amino acids. The germline V gene encodes CDR1 MGHRA and CDR2 YSYEKL. The CDR3 sequence is CASSQEAIGTGLRKPQHF.

V is TRBV6-6 and J is TRBJ1-2; TCRdb lists TRBD1, though no DNA is available to test this call. The germline gives CDR1 MNHNY, CDR2 SVGAGI (reference sequence). The CDR3 runs 14 residues. The CDR3 loop is CASIPSGYGYGYTF.

V and J are TRBV5-1 and TRBJ2-2; the D gene TCRdb calls, TRBD2, cannot be checked with no DNA. Germline loops: CDR1 SGHRS, CDR2 YFSETQ. The CDR3 covers 17 residues. The CDR3 sequence: CASIRTPGGANTGELFF. Using reference TRBV5-1 and TRBJ2-2 for the parts outside the CDR3, the full variable domain is KAGVTQTPRYLIKTRGQQVTLSCSPISGHRSVSWYQQTPGQGLQFLFEYFSETQRNKGNFPGRFSGRQFSNSRSEMNVSTLELGDSALYLCASIRTPGGANTGELFFGEGSRLTVL.

V gene TRBV5-1 combines with J gene TRBJ2-5; TCRdb's D call of TRBD2 is untestable without DNA. Germline V gene lookup returns CDR1 SGHRS and CDR2 YFSETQ. The CDR3 length is 14 residues. The CDR3 loop is CASSLRGSQETQYF.

The chain recombines TRBV25-1 with TRBJ1-2; TCRdb gives TRBD1 as the D gene, but with no DNA this cannot be confirmed. The length of the CDR3 is 15 residues. Germline assignment: CDR1 MGHDK and CDR2 SYGVNS. The CDR3 sequence: CASSGSRGPNYGYTF.

This chain links TRBV20-1 with TRBJ2-2; lacking DNA, the TRBD1 call made by TCRdb goes unchecked. There are 17 residues in the CDR3. Germline lookup yields CDR1 DFQATT and CDR2 SNEGSKA (reference sequence). The CDR3 region is CSARGGWPIPNTGELFF.

The V and J genes are TRBV10-3 and TRBJ1-1; TCRdb's D call, TRBD1, is unchecked because there is no DNA. The length of the CDR3 is 13 residues. Per the germline V gene, CDR1 is ENHRY and CDR2 is SYGVKD. The CDR3 reads CAMAGGMNTEAFF.

The J gene is TRBJ2-7, the V gene TRBV4-1. CDR3 length equals 16 residues. Germline CDR1 and CDR2: MGHRA and YSYEKL. This chain's CDR3 is CASSQARLASSYEQYF.

The CDR3: CSARGPENQPQHF. This chain connects TRBV20-1 to TRBJ1-5. Germline assignment: CDR1 DFQATT and CDR2 SNEGSKA (reference sequence). This CDR3 comprises 13 residues.

V usage is TRBV20-1 and J usage is TRBJ2-1; as DNA is missing, the TRBD2 call by TCRdb cannot be tested. The CDR3 extends over 11 amino acids. CDR1 and CDR2 from the germline V gene are DFQATT and SNEGSKA (reference sequence). The chain's CDR3 is CSEGSGNEQFF.